The TCR beta chain under discussion was sequenced for a study of blood T cell repertoires in COVID-19. Study information: Donors in the United States, Italy and Spain gave samples during acute or convalescent COVID-19. From T cells, B-cell-depleted T cells, or PBMCs came the material, which was cDNA or gDNA.

Germline CDR1 SNHLY, CDR2 FYNNEI. The CDR3 has 17 amino acids. J gave up 5 bases and V 6 bases, and 11 bases lay outside the gene matches. This clone was found once. As processed by the authors: Amplification from reference gene primers served as the basis for estimated nucleated cell counts. Sequencing was performed with immunoSEQ multiplex PCR; in TCRdb, only in-frame clones are kept and a portion is missing. Clone size and V and J calls were adopted from that table, with D and trimming inferred from the DNA. The repertoire includes a few hundred thousand clones, 70% to 90% of them detected once, and around 4.1% sits in the top ten.

The genes are TRBV2 and TRBJ2-2; 11 nucleotides match TRBD2. The TCR was taken from a woman in her 50s with active or convalescent COVID-19. Sequencing was carried out using peripheral blood. The CDR3 DNA follows: TGTGCCAGCAGGGACTATAGCGGGAGGGAGAGGACCGGGGAGCTGTTTTTT. The encoded protein is CASRDYSGRERTGELFF.